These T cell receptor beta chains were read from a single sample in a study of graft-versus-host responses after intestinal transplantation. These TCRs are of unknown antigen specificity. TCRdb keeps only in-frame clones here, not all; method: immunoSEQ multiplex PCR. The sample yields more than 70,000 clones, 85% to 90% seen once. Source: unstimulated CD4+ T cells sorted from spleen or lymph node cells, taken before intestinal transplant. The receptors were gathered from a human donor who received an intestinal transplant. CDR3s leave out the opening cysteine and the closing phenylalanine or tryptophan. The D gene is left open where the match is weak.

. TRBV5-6 ASSRTTEQF
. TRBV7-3 ASSPEPGHTYEQY
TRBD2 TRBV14 ASSLAGGETQY
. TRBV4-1 ASSQLGPGADTQY
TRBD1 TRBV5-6 ASSPLNQGGGSPLH
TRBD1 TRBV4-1 ASSHPGQTNLRAF
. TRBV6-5 ASSYRPDSEAF
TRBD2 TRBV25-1 ASRLAGGNEQF
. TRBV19 ASSILGSEQY
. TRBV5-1 ASSAGSPGAPGAF
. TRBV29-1 STEGFSYNEQF
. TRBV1 TSSQEGPKEKLF
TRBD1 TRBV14 ASSQLRGTGTYEQY
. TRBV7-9 ASSRQGGGLKNEKLF
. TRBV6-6 ASSWNRALLETQY
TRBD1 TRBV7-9 ASSLARTGVTEAF
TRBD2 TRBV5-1 ASSWETSGAYEQY
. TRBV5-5 ASSFQGIETQY
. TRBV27 ASSLWGLQGPYEQY
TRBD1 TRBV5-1 ASSLGDRPKTSTDTQY
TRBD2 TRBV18 ASSPPFPGGTTDTQY
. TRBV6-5 ASREGETSGEQY
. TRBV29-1 SVSRGVGSPLH
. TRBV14 ASSQDSRRGLQETQY
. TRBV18 ASSPGRDTGELF
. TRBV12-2 ASLADRAGGYT
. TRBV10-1 ASSLVQGGAGELF
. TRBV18 ASSPQTGYVEQY
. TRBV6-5 ASSYEGVRGYT
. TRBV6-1 ASTPGDQPQH
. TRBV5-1 ASTPTGTAVSGELF
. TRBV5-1 ASNPPGRETQY
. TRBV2 ASSVYEQY
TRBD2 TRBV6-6 ASSPGASGGAEF
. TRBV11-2 ASSLGGAQPQH
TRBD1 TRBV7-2 ASSLQDRGLYNEQF
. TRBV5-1 ASSPGGTGQETQY
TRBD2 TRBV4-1 ASSQEVIAGYNEQF
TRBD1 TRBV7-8 ASSWDRVGVSPLH
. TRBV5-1 ASSPTGAEAF
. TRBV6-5 ASSPSPGTNEKLF
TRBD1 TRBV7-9 ASSLAGQGDLYGYT
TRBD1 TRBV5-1 ASNYRGRDTGELF
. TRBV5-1 ASSHTTGGGDDNSPLH
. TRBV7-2 ASSRPGDNEQF
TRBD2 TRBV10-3 AISRTSGGVDEQY
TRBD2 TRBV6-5 ASSYGAGGWF
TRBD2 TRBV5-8 ASSSGGPLGDTQY
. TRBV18 ASSPRGGEAF
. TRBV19 ASSPSLRVRGYT
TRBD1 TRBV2 ASRRDRGLNYGYT
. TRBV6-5 ASSSEGRQSPLH
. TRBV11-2 ASSFGDWAVSMNYGYT
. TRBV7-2 ASSLSPTEAF
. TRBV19 ASTLTNRGYT
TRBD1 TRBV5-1 ASSLDAVGQGPSA
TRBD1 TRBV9 ASSATGISNQPQH
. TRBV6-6 ASSTQEANEKLF
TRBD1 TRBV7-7 ASNLWTGAGETQY